The 3 T cell receptor beta chains below come from one sample, sequenced in a study of beta chain features in type 1 diabetes. Study findings and constraints: TCRB CDR3s from Type 1 diabetes patients were moderately but significantly shorter in all four CD4+ subsets.

For these TCRs, the target antigens are not known. Reverse transcribing all isolated RNA meant expressed TCRB transcripts were sequenced. Method: immunoSEQ multiplex PCR; TCRdb's copy keeps in-frame clones and lacks some. Of 400,000 or so clones listed, roughly an eighth are singletons. Sequenced input: naive CD4+ T cells from blood. Receptors originate from a woman younger than 35 with type 1 diabetes.

The chain carries TRBV7-9 and TRBJ2-5, with a possible D match to TRBD1 (6 bases). The germline V gene encodes CDR1 SEHNR and CDR2 FQNEAQ (reference sequence). The CDR3 totals 14 residues. V was trimmed by 5 bases and J by 2 bases, leaving 12 bases between them. The CDR3 protein is CASSPGVFQETQYF. CDR3 nucleotides: TGTGCCAGCAGCCCAGGGGTTTTTCAAGAGACCCAGTACTTC.

The V and J genes are TRBV5-4 and TRBJ1-1; 7 bases match TRBD1. Germline V lookup: CDR1 SGHNT, CDR2 YYREEE (reference sequence). V lost 4 bases, J lost 2 bases, and 8 bases stayed unmatched. This CDR3 is built from 15 residues. The DNA of the CDR3 is TGTGCCAGCAGCGGACCGGGGACAGTCAACACTGAAGCTTTCTTT. Translated: CASSGPGTVNTEAFF.

This clone was found a few times. Other DNA sequences within the sample encode an identical CDR3. This sequence joins TRBV28 and TRBJ2-7, with 7 bases lining up with TRBD1. Looked up from germline, CDR1 is MDHEN and CDR2 is SYDVKM. CDR3 length: 14 amino acids. Trimming took 6 bases from V and 0 from J; bases not matched to a gene: 5. CDR3 DNA sequence: TGTGCCAGCAGAAGGACAGGAAGCTCCTACGAGCAGTACTTC. Protein product: CASRRTGSSYEQYF.